A single T cell receptor beta chain is shown here with its context. A J-beta primer mix and a sample-barcoded 5' primer were used in a second PCR of roughly 6 to 11 cycles. Template switching added a 12-random-nucleotide identifier to every cDNA molecule. Each CDR3 protein gets one entry after TCRdb re-called the 5' RACE reads with MiXCR. The table records roughly 800,000 distinct CDR3 sequences, about 26% of them present only once. The sample, about 10 milliliters of peripheral blood, was drawn from each donor. This entry is derived from a study of blood T cells in healthy people across ages. The germline CDR1 and CDR2 sequences are WSHSY and SAAADI. The CDR3 length is 14 residues. V was trimmed by 5 bases and J by 0 bases, leaving 8 bases between them. These same data were also listed under a study on T cells of mothers and their children. This second study notes: Samples were provided by three healthy Caucasian mothers and their six children. For each mother, over 10 million TCR beta CDR3 reads were obtained, and for each child, roughly 3.2 million.

The receptor's source is a boy between 5 and 17 years old in good health. J is TRBJ1-5 and V is TRBV10-2; a weak D match, TRBD1 (5 bases). Sequencing used blood. The DNA of the CDR3 is TGCGCCAGCAGTCCGACAGATAGCAATCAGCCCCAGCATTTT. This gives the protein CASSPTDSNQPQHF.